The T cell receptor (beta chain) described here comes from a study of Ad26.COV2.S vaccination and SARS-CoV-2 variants. Study context: Ad26.COV2.S shots went into the muscle once or twice, 56 days apart.

Treatment given: over 15 received Ad26.COV2.S at low or high dose, single or two shots; a few received placebo; per-sample allocation not given. Collection of the samples took place on day 63 after the first injection of vaccine or placebo. The vaccine delivered Wuhan-strain SARS-CoV-2 spike through an Ad26 vector. Profiling relied on immunoSEQ multiplex PCR, and the TCRdb table lists in-frame clones only, not all of them. This table holds approximately 300,000 clones, 86% found once. The source was peripheral blood, collected in a trial of Ad26.COV2.S vaccine versus placebo. The origin of this receptor is a person between 18 and 65 years old who received the Ad26.COV2.S COVID-19 vaccine or a placebo.

CDR3 sequence (DNA): TGCAGCGTTGAAGAAGCGGGGGATCCATTCTACGAGCAGTACTTC. Translating gives CSVEEAGDPFYEQYF. V gene TRBV29-1 combines with J gene TRBJ2-7; TRBD2 agrees at 8 bases. This CDR3 has 15 amino acids. J lost 3 bases, V lost 0 bases, and 7 bases had no gene match. The germline V gene encodes CDR1 SQVTM and CDR2 ANQGSEA.